This passage covers 2 T cell receptor beta chains from one sample sequenced in a study of monozygotic twins with inflammatory bowel disease (dated by TCRdb to between 2019 and 2020). Libraries were constructed by 5' RACE. Sequencing relied on an Illumina HiSeq 2500. TCRdb reprocessed the reads into one record per CDR3 protein sequence, lacking DNA. The record for this sample contains more than 350,000 distinct CDR3 sequences. The ten largest clonotypes hold 2.4% of the sample. The sample comprised blood. These receptors came from a human donor with ulcerative colitis or Crohn's disease, or a healthy co-twin of an affected twin (not recorded which).

The CDR3 sequence: CASSLGRGWNTEAFF. The chain carries TRBV7-8 and TRBJ1-1. The CDR3 spans 15 residues. Germline V gives CDR1 SGHVS, CDR2 FQNEAQ.

V gene TRBV20-1 combines with J gene TRBJ1-5. This CDR3 contains 16 residues. Per germline, CDR1 DFQATT and CDR2 SNEGSKA (reference sequence). The CDR3 protein is CSARAEGHYSNQPQHF.